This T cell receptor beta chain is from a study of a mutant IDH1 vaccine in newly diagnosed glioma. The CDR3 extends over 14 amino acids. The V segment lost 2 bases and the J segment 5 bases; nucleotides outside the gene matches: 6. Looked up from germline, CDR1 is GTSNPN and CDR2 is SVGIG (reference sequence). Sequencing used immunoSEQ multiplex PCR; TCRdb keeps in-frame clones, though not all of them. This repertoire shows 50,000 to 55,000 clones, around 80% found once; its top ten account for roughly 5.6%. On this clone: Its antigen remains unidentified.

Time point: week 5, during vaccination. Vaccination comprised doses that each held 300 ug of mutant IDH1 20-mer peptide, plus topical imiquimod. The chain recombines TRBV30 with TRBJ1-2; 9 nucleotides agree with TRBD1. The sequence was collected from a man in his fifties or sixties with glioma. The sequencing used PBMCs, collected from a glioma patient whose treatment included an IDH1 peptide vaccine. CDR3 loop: CAWSYLTGGYGYTF. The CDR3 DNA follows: TGTGCCTGGAGTTACCTGACAGGGGGGTATGGCTACACCTTC.